This entry lists 30 T cell receptor beta chains sequenced from one sample in a study of cytomegalovirus exposure and HLA in healthy donors. PCR involved 60 Vbeta and 13 Jbeta primers. Measured with immunoSEQ multiplex PCR; TCRdb has only the in-frame clones, and not every one. The sample lists approximately 150,000 clones, 68% occurring once. Sequences were obtained from PBMCs. Receptors originate from a man aged 45-65 years in good health and CMV-seronegative.

The chain has TRBV6-5 and TRBJ1-6; TRBD1 matches at 8 bases. The V and J ends lost 6 bases and 17 bases, in that order; junction bases with no gene match: 15. The germline V gene encodes CDR1 MNHEY and CDR2 SVGAGI. This CDR3 is 14 amino acids long. DNA of the CDR3: TGTGCCAGCAGGCCCCAGGGGGCGCGCGGGGACGTCCACTTT. Residues: CASRPQGARGDVHF.

The chain has TRBV12-2 and TRBJ1-1; the table's D call, TRBD1, was not checked against the DNA. TRBV12-2 is an annotated pseudogene. CDR3 length equals 14 residues. CDR3 DNA: TGTGCAAGTCGCTCTTATCAAACAGGAGTTGAAGCTTTCTTT. It yields the protein CASRSYQTGVEAFF.

The gene calls are TRBV29-1 and TRBJ1-2, with D possibly being TRBD1 (6 bases). The CDR3 is 15 residues long. Germline V gene lookup returns CDR1 SQVTM and CDR2 ANQGSEA. The V and J ends lost 7 bases and 4 bases respectively, with 22 bases between them. The CDR3 sequence: CSADHQQGFAYGYTF. As DNA, the CDR3 is TGCAGCGCCGACCATCAGCAGGGGTTCGCCTATGGCTACACCTTC.

This chain joins TRBV10-3 and TRBJ1-2; 8 nucleotides align to TRBD1. The CDR3 extends over 15 amino acids. J gave up 4 bases and V 6 bases, and 10 bases lay outside the gene matches. Germline V gives CDR1 ENHRY, CDR2 SYGVKD. CDR3 in amino acids: CAIRSDRGESYGYTF. CDR3 sequence (DNA): TGTGCCATCAGGTCTGACAGGGGAGAGAGCTATGGCTACACCTTC.

The chain employs TRBV9 and TRBJ2-1, with 9 positions matching TRBD1. Trimming took 2 bases from V and 6 from J; bases not matched to a gene: 3. Germline V gene sequence: CDR1 SGDLS, CDR2 YYNGEE. The CDR3 runs to 14 residues. CDR3 bases: TGTGCCAGCAGCGTGGGACAGGGTCTCAATGAGCAGTTCTTC. Translated, it gives CASSVGQGLNEQFF.

The sample holds a few counts of this clone. The V and J genes are TRBV6-6 and TRBJ2-3, with D unclear. The CDR3 spans 12 residues. Germline V lookup: CDR1 MNHNY, CDR2 SVGAGI (reference sequence). Trimming removed 7 bases at V and 2 bases at J, with 7 bases between. The CDR3 DNA reads as TGTGCCAGCACTCCTAACACAGATACGCAGTATTTT. This sequence encodes CASTPNTDTQYF.

A few counts support this clone. The V call is TRBV9, the J call TRBJ1-6; the D is unclear. The germline gives CDR1 SGDLS, CDR2 YYNGEE. The CDR3 is made up of 12 amino acids. Trimming removed 3 bases from V and 6 bases from J, with 4 bases in between. This CDR3 is CASSAGNSPLHF. The CDR3 coding sequence is TGTGCCAGCAGCGCCGGTAATTCACCCCTCCACTTT.

The V gene is TRBV7-2, the J gene TRBJ2-5; TRBD1 matches 7 bases. The J call could be wrong; TRBJ2-7 is a better fit for the DNA end. This CDR3 is 13 amino acids long. Germline CDR1 reads SGHTA; CDR2 reads FQGNSA. The chain's CDR3 is CASSLGQGFEQYF. Written as DNA, the CDR3 is TGTGCCAGCAGCTTAGGACAGGGATTCGAGCAGTACTTC.

The rearrangement joins TRBV5-5 to TRBJ1-1; D remains ambiguous. This CDR3 spans 14 amino acids. Looked up from germline, CDR1 is SGHKS and CDR2 is YYEKEE (reference sequence). The V and J ends lost 4 bases and 3 bases respectively, with 13 bases between them. CDR3 protein: CASSPGGGYTEAFF. In nucleotides, the CDR3 is TGTGCCAGCAGCCCGGGAGGCGGATACACTGAAGCTTTCTTT.

Only a few counts were recorded for this clone. The chain links TRBV5-1 to TRBJ2-5, with 13 positions matching TRBD2. The CDR3 runs to 17 residues. The germline V gene has CDR1 SGHRS and CDR2 YFSETQ. The V and J ends lost 2 bases and 2 bases, in that order; junction bases with no gene match: 6. The CDR3 protein is CASSLPGTSGVQETQYF. The CDR3 DNA reads as TGCGCCAGCAGCTTACCCGGGACTAGCGGGGTGCAAGAGACCCAGTACTTC.

V and J are TRBV14 and TRBJ1-6; 9 positions agree with TRBD1. The CDR3 has 17 amino acids. J gave up 7 bases and V 3 bases, and 10 bases lay outside the gene matches. Germline values: CDR1 SGHDN, CDR2 FVKESK. The CDR3 region is CASSHLGAGTGNSPLHF. CDR3 DNA sequence: TGTGCCAGCAGCCACCTGGGGGCCGGGACAGGGAATTCACCCCTCCACTTT.

This clone was found a few times. The chain carries TRBV5-1 and TRBJ2-1, with TRBD1 matching over 8 bases. Trimming cost V 5 bases and J 7 bases; bases outside gene matches: 11. The CDR3 consists of 15 residues. Germline CDR1 SGHRS, CDR2 YFSETQ. The CDR3 DNA is TGCGCCAGCAGGTCCTCCGGGACAGGTGGGAATGAGCAGTTCTTC. It is translated as CASRSSGTGGNEQFF.

The chain couples TRBV5-4 to TRBJ1-1, with D perhaps TRBD1 (6 bases). The length of the CDR3 is 14 residues. Looked up from germline, CDR1 is SGHNT and CDR2 is YYREEE (reference sequence). Trimming pared 6 bases from V and 1 base from J, leaving 13 bases between. The CDR3 loop reads CASNPRGGNTEAFF. CDR3 coding DNA: TGTGCCAGCAACCCAAGGGGGGGGAACACTGAAGCTTTCTTT.

This chain joins TRBV9 and TRBJ1-1; no clear D gene. Germline CDR1 reads SGDLS; CDR2 reads YYNGEE. The ends were cut back, 1 base at V and 3 bases at J, with 7 bases in the middle. This CDR3 is built from 13 residues. The DNA of the CDR3 is TGTGCCAGCAGCGTAATAGAGGACACTGAAGCTTTCTTT. This codes for CASSVIEDTEAFF.

The chain uses TRBV14 and TRBJ2-7, with TRBD1 matching 8 bases. Trimming removed 1 base from V and 3 bases from J; junction bases left unmatched: 8. From germline, CDR1 is SGHDN and CDR2 FVKESK. The CDR3 sequence is 16 residues long. CDR3 residues: CASSQAYGTGRYEQYF. The DNA of the CDR3 is TGTGCCAGCAGCCAAGCCTACGGGACAGGCCGCTACGAGCAGTACTTC.

This clone was recorded once. This chain links TRBV27 with TRBJ2-7; 7 nucleotides align to TRBD1. Germline CDR1 reads MNHEY; CDR2 reads SMNVEV (reference sequence). The CDR3 is 16 residues long. Trimming removed 0 bases from V and 2 bases from J; junction bases left unmatched: 7. The CDR3 loop is CASSLSLGTDTYEQYF. CDR3 nucleotides: TGTGCCAGCAGTTTATCCCTGGGGACAGACACCTACGAGCAGTACTTC.

This rearrangement joins TRBV7-2 to TRBJ1-1; 8 bases line up with TRBD1. CDR1 is SGHTA, CDR2 FQGNSA, per germline. V shed 3 bases and J 4 bases; nucleotides not matched to a gene: 7. This CDR3 comprises 15 residues. CDR3 in DNA: TGTGCCAGCAGCTTTACCACAGGGGGAGCCACTGAAGCTTTCTTT. Translation gives CASSFTTGGATEAFF.

This clone was counted a few times. The chain uses TRBV5-8 and TRBJ2-7; the D gene is possibly TRBD1 (6 bases). Germline values: CDR1 SGHTS, CDR2 YDEGEE. V was trimmed by 5 bases and J by 3 bases, leaving 15 bases between them. CDR3 length: 14 amino acids. The CDR3 DNA follows: TGTGCCAGCAGGCACGACAGGCTATTCTACGAGCAGTACTTC. Amino acid sequence: CASRHDRLFYEQYF.

The chain carries TRBV29-1 and TRBJ2-3; the match to TRBD1 covers 7 bases. CDR3 length equals 13 residues. From germline, CDR1 is SQVTM and CDR2 ANQGSEA. V trimming: 4 bases; J trimming: 4 bases; junction bases outside the gene matches: 5. The CDR3 coding sequence is TGCAGCGTTGCCCCTCAGGGGGCAGATACGCAGTATTTT. It is translated as CSVAPQGADTQYF.

Turning to this clone: This sample includes further DNA sequences coding for the same CDR3. The chain combines TRBV5-1 with TRBJ1-1; 8 bases are a match to TRBD1. Germline assignment: CDR1 SGHRS and CDR2 YFSETQ. This CDR3 region has 13 residues. Trimming at V came to 4 bases and at J to 4 bases, leaving 3 bases not matched to a gene. CDR3 coding DNA: TGCGCCAGCAGCCTAACAGGGGGCACTGAAGCTTTCTTT. This gives the protein CASSLTGGTEAFF.

For this clone: A junction boundary mismatches the germline segment, possibly from a read error. The V and J genes are TRBV15 and TRBJ1-1; no clear D gene. The CDR3 is 17 residues long. Germline CDR1 is LNHNV and CDR2 is YYDKDF (reference sequence). CDR3 nucleotide sequence: TGTGCCACCAGTAGAGATTTATATGAGGGCCGGAACACTGAAGCTTTCTTT. Its translation is CATSRDLYEGRNTEAFF.

This chain joins TRBV21-1 and TRBJ1-1; the D call TRBD1 from the table was never checked on the DNA. TRBV21-1 is a pseudogene locus. The CDR3 length is 16 residues. CDR3 loop: CASSKEGPAPNTEAFF. The CDR3 nucleotides are TGTGCCAGCAGCAAAGAGGGGCCAGCCCCAAACACTGAAGCTTTCTTT.

The J gene is TRBJ2-3, the V gene TRBV6-5; 8 nucleotides line up with TRBD1. The J segment lost 3 bases and the V segment lost 6 bases, leaving 5 bases of the junction unmatched. CDR1 and CDR2 (germline): MNHEY, SVGAGI. The CDR3 runs to 14 residues. The CDR3 region is CASRLGQGTDTQYF. The CDR3 DNA reads as TGTGCCAGCAGACTCGGACAGGGTACAGATACGCAGTATTTT.

This clone has just one count. J is TRBJ2-7 and V is TRBV25-1; possible D gene TRBD2, 6 bases. This CDR3 contains 15 residues. V lost 1 base to trimming and J lost 3 bases, with 13 bases between them. In germline, CDR1 is MGHDK, CDR2 SYGVNS. The CDR3 DNA follows: TGTGCCAGCAGTGAATTAGGCGGGGACCTCTACGAGCAGTACTTC. It encodes CASSELGGDLYEQYF.

The chain couples TRBV7-8 to TRBJ2-2, with 10 bases lining up with TRBD2. Germline values: CDR1 SGHVS, CDR2 FQNEAQ. V trimming: 2 bases; J trimming: 1 base; junction bases outside the gene matches: 4. This CDR3 contains 17 residues. This chain's CDR3 is CASSLTSGALNTGELFF. The CDR3, as DNA: TGTGCCAGCAGCTTAACTAGCGGGGCGTTGAACACCGGGGAGCTGTTTTTT.

This CDR3 reads CASSQGQGASTDTQYF. In DNA form, the CDR3 reads TGCGCCAGCAGCCAAGGACAGGGGGCCAGCACAGATACGCAGTATTTT. The chain carries TRBV4-1 and TRBJ2-3; 10 bases map to TRBD1. The V gene's germline CDR1 is MGHRA and CDR2 YSYEKL. CDR3 size: 16 residues. The J segment lost 0 bases and the V segment lost 1 base, leaving 1 base of the junction unmatched.

The V gene is TRBV4-3, the J gene TRBJ2-3; D may be TRBD2 (7 bases). The V and J ends lost 4 bases and 5 bases respectively, with 16 bases between them. The germline CDR1 and CDR2 sequences are LGHNA and YSLEER. This CDR3 region has 15 residues. As DNA, the CDR3 is TGCGCCAGCAGCCCCCAAGGGGGGGCGGGAGATACGCAGTATTTT. As protein: CASSPQGGAGDTQYF.

This chain links TRBV7-2 with TRBJ2-3; D is undetermined. V was clipped by 5 bases and J by 4 bases, with 7 bases between them. Germline CDR1 SGHTA, CDR2 FQGNSA. This CDR3 has 12 residues. The CDR3 DNA reads as TGTGCCAGCAGCCCTCTAGCAGATACGCAGTATTTT. It encodes CASSPLADTQYF.

This clone was seen only a few times. As DNA, the CDR3 is TGTGCCATCAGGGGACAGAGGAGCTCCTACGAGCAGTACTTC. Its protein product is CAIRGQRSSYEQYF. The chain is built from TRBV10-3 and TRBJ2-7; 7 bases map to TRBD1. This CDR3 is 14 amino acids long. With 6 bases clipped from V and 0 bases from J, the junction kept 5 bases outside the gene matches. The germline V gene has CDR1 ENHRY and CDR2 SYGVKD.

The CDR3 is CASSLAGTETEAFF. The CDR3 DNA follows: TGTGCCAGCAGCTTAGCGGGGACTGAAACTGAAGCTTTCTTT. The V gene is TRBV7-8, the J gene TRBJ1-1; tentatively, D is TRBD1 (5 bases). This CDR3 comprises 14 residues. V was clipped by 0 bases and J by 5 bases, with 10 bases between them. Germline V gives CDR1 SGHVS, CDR2 FQNEAQ.